Listed here are 29 T cell receptor beta chains from one sample, sequenced in a study of human T cells and chemical hapten exposure. This sample's time point: patch test 1, 2 weeks after DPC sensitization. Treatment denoted: therapeutic diphenylcyclopropenone sensitization with weekly scalp DPC. TCRdb re-called the RACE reads with MiXCR, one entry per CDR3 protein. The sample consists of 300,000 to 350,000 distinct CDR3 sequences, roughly 6.9% of them appearing once. The source was whole blood, collected in connection with sensitization to the hapten diphenylcyclopropenone (DPC). Receptors were obtained from a woman between 18 and 29 years old with alopecia areata. Some clones in this sample may be carry-over from other donors' samples.

This clonotype was counted at least ten times. The J gene is TRBJ2-5, the V gene TRBV29-1; 7 positions match TRBD2. Germline CDR1 reads SQVTM; CDR2 reads ANQGSEA. With 7 bases clipped from V and 2 bases from J, the junction kept 7 bases outside the gene matches. This CDR3 is built from 13 residues. The CDR3 here is CSADPGRQETQYF. Here the CDR3 DNA reads TGCAGCGCCGACCCCGGGAGGCAAGAGACCCAGTACTTC.

This clonotype showed up just a few times. The chain employs TRBV11-1 and TRBJ2-3; D tentatively fits TRBD1 or TRBD2 (5 bases each). Trimming took 2 bases from V and 5 from J, leaving 17 bases between them. This CDR3 has 16 amino acids. Germline CDR1 is SGHAT and CDR2 is FQDESV (reference sequence). DNA of the CDR3: TGTGCCAGCAGCTTAAGAAGGGACCGGTTGGGAGATACGCAGTATTTT. Translated: CASSLRRDRLGDTQYF.

This clonotype was counted ten times or more. The chain recombines TRBV27 with TRBJ2-7, with 9 bases lining up with TRBD1. CDR1 MNHEY and CDR2 SMNVEV come from the germline V gene (reference sequence). This CDR3 has 13 residues. V dropped 5 bases and J dropped 2; count of bases not matched to a gene: 1. CDR3 protein: CASSRTGAYEQYF. CDR3 in DNA: TGTGCCAGCAGTAGGACAGGGGCCTACGAGCAGTACTTC.

This clonotype has ten or more counts. J is TRBJ1-2 and V is TRBV29-1; D unresolved. The CDR3 length is 13 residues. V was cut by 4 bases and J by 1 base, with 10 bases left in between. CDR1 and CDR2 (germline): SQVTM, ANQGSEA. The CDR3: CSVARGLNYGYTF. The CDR3 region has the DNA TGCAGCGTTGCTCGCGGCCTTAACTATGGCTACACCTTC.

This clonotype was observed a few times. The gene calls are TRBV10-2 and TRBJ1-5; D not resolved. Per the germline V gene, CDR1 is WSHSY and CDR2 is SAAADI. CDR3 length: 13 residues. Between the trimmed V and J ends, which lost 4 bases and 9 bases, there was a span of 13 bases. The CDR3 DNA sequence: TGCGCCAGCAGTGTGGCAGTAGAAACGCCCCAGCATTTT. Its translation is CASSVAVETPQHF.

The chain recombines TRBV6-5 with TRBJ2-1, with a tentative D call TRBD1 (7 bases). The CDR3 totals 15 residues. Trimming took 2 bases from V and 6 from J, leaving 14 bases between them. CDR1 MNHEY and CDR2 SVGAGI come from the germline V gene. CDR3 sequence (DNA): TGTGCCAGCAGTTACGAGGAGGGGGCTGGCAATGAGCAGTTCTTC. Encoded protein: CASSYEEGAGNEQFF.

The chain combines TRBV20-1 with TRBJ2-3, with 9 bases identical to TRBD2. This CDR3 spans 16 amino acids. Germline CDR1 reads DFQATT; CDR2 reads SNEGSKA (reference sequence). V lost 6 bases, J lost 1 base, and 11 bases stayed unmatched. CDR3 region: CSAGGRLAEGTDTQYF. The CDR3 region has the DNA TGCAGTGCGGGGGGAAGACTAGCGGAGGGCACAGATACGCAGTATTTT.

This clonotype came up many times. The V call is TRBV6-4, the J call TRBJ2-3; no definite D call. V was clipped by 2 bases and J by 2 bases, with 5 bases between them. CDR1 and CDR2 from the germline V gene are MRHNA and SNTAGT. The CDR3 sequence is 13 residues long. The CDR3 is CASSDGTTDTQYF. The CDR3 DNA sequence: TGTGCCAGCAGTGACGGCACCACAGATACGCAGTATTTT.

In this sample, this clonotype turned up many times. The chain carries TRBV27 and TRBJ2-3, with unresolved D. Per germline, CDR1 MNHEY and CDR2 SMNVEV (reference sequence). The CDR3 has 13 amino acids. Trimming cost V 8 bases and J 2 bases, with 11 bases left between them. The CDR3 nucleotides are TGTGCCAGCGGGTCAGATTACACAGATACGCAGTATTTT. This gives the protein CASGSDYTDTQYF.

This clonotype was seen many times. The chain links TRBV7-2 to TRBJ1-6; D is ambiguous. The CDR3 runs to 14 residues. Germline CDR1 SGHTA, CDR2 FQGNSA. Trimming shortened V by 5 bases and J by 7 bases, and 12 bases separated the two germline ends. CDR3 loop: CASSNGRTNSPLHF. DNA of the CDR3: TGTGCCAGCAGCAATGGACGGACCAATTCACCCCTCCACTTT. The whole variable domain, filled in from reference TRBV7-2 and TRBJ1-6, reads GAGVSQSPSNKVTEKGKDVELRCDPISGHTALYWYRQSLGQGLEFLIYFQGNSAPDKSGLPSDRFSAERTGGSVSTLTIQRTQQEDSAVYLCASSNGRTNSPLHFGNGTRLTVT.

The CDR3 DNA reads TGTGCCAGCAGTTGGTTATCGGACAGGGATACAGATACGCAGTATTTT. It specifies CASSWLSDRDTDTQYF. The gene calls are TRBV12-3 or TRBV12-4 and TRBJ2-3; 8 bases are shared with TRBD1. Trimming removed 4 bases from V and 3 bases from J; junction bases left unmatched: 9. This CDR3 is 16 amino acids long.

The V gene is TRBV5-1, the J gene TRBJ2-3; D unresolved. Germline values: CDR1 SGHRS, CDR2 YFSETQ. The CDR3 extends over 14 amino acids. V gave up 4 bases and J gave up 5 bases, with 14 bases separating them. The chain's CDR3 is CASSAVGLGDTQYF. In DNA form, the CDR3 reads TGCGCCAGCAGCGCCGTGGGGTTGGGAGATACGCAGTATTTT.

This clonotype showed up just a few times. The chain has TRBV13 and TRBJ1-6; D gene uncertain. The germline gives CDR1 PRHDT, CDR2 FYEKMQ (reference sequence). The CDR3 is 13 amino acids. Trimming left V 5 bases short and J 6 bases short, with 8 bases between. The CDR3 nucleotides are TGTGCCAGCAGCCACTCGTCTAATTCACCCCTCCACTTT. It yields the protein CASSHSSNSPLHF.

At least ten counts were recorded for this clonotype. The chain joins TRBV7-2 to TRBJ1-5, with 7 bases lining up with TRBD1. CDR3 length equals 15 residues. V was clipped by 2 bases and J by 2 bases; unmatched bases: 3. Germline V gene data show CDR1 as SGHTA and CDR2 as FQGNSA. CDR3 region: CASSLRQGRNQPQHF. The CDR3 nucleotides are TGTGCCAGCAGCTTAAGACAGGGTCGCAATCAGCCCCAGCATTTT.

This clonotype was seen a handful of times. V and J are TRBV5-4 and TRBJ2-2; TRBD1 aligns across 10 bases. The germline gives CDR1 SGHNT, CDR2 YYREEE (reference sequence). The V and J ends lost 4 bases and 3 bases, in that order; junction bases with no gene match: 6. The CDR3 consists of 16 residues. The CDR3 DNA follows: TGTGCCAGCAGCCCAAGGACAGGGGGACACACCGGGGAGCTGTTTTTT. As protein: CASSPRTGGHTGELFF.

This clonotype was picked up a small number of times. The rearrangement uses TRBV27 and TRBJ1-6; D gene ambiguous. CDR3 length equals 16 residues. Germline CDR1 and CDR2: MNHEY and SMNVEV (reference sequence). Deletions cut 9 bases from V and 3 bases from J, with 18 bases between. The CDR3 DNA is TGTGCCAGTTCGGCCCTCTATTGGGACTATAATTCACCCCTCCACTTT. This encodes CASSALYWDYNSPLHF.

This clonotype appeared many times. The V call is TRBV7-2, the J call TRBJ1-1; possible D gene TRBD1, 6 bases. Trimming pared 6 bases from V and 2 bases from J, leaving 13 bases between. The CDR3 covers 14 residues. Germline-derived CDR1 and CDR2 are SGHTA and FQGNSA. The CDR3 bases are TGTGCCAGCAGTTACCGACAGGTTAACACTGAAGCTTTCTTT. This encodes CASSYRQVNTEAFF.

This clonotype was seen ten or more times. This chain connects TRBV7-9 to TRBJ2-1; D might be TRBD1 (6 bases). The CDR3 is 13 amino acids. Trimming took off 1 base at V and 8 bases at J, with 9 bases between the two ends. The germline gives CDR1 SEHNR, CDR2 FQNEAQ (reference sequence). The CDR3 DNA reads as TGTGCCAGCAGCTTAGAAGGGGGAGATGAGCAGTTCTTC. Translated: CASSLEGGDEQFF.

This chain connects TRBV15 to TRBJ1-6; tentatively, D is TRBD1 (5 bases). The CDR3 runs to 18 residues. The germline V gene encodes CDR1 LNHNV and CDR2 YYDKDF (reference sequence). Between the trimmed V and J ends, which lost 1 base and 6 bases, there was a span of 19 bases. This chain's CDR3 is CATSRGLRQIRTNSPLHF. The DNA for the CDR3 is TGTGCCACCAGCAGAGGCCTTCGACAGATTAGGACTAATTCACCCCTCCACTTT.

This clonotype was seen more than once but under ten times. The chain couples TRBV6-2 or TRBV6-3 to TRBJ2-6; D is possibly TRBD1 or TRBD2 (5 bases each). Germline CDR1 and CDR2: MNHEY and SVGEGT. The CDR3 loop spans 17 amino acids. The V gene lost 2 bases and the J gene lost 5 bases, with 16 bases spanning the gap. The CDR3 loop reads CASSYTGRRYRANVLTF. As DNA, the CDR3 is TGTGCCAGCAGTTACACAGGACGGAGGTACAGGGCCAACGTCCTGACTTTC.

This clonotype was counted ten times or more. Sequence at one end of the junction differs from germline and may be a read error. V is TRBV10-3 and J is TRBJ2-7; the match to TRBD2 covers 10 bases. Germline CDR1 and CDR2: ENHRY and SYGVKD. The CDR3 runs to 16 residues. CDR3 sequence (DNA): TGTGCCATCAGTGAGAGCGAATACGGAGAAATAGCGGGGGGCTTATTC. It is translated as CAISESEYGEIAGGLF.

This clonotype was recorded at least ten times. The V gene is TRBV27, the J gene TRBJ2-4, with D perhaps being TRBD1 or TRBD2 (6 bases each). V was pared by 0 bases and J by 15 bases, with 9 bases between. CDR1 is MNHEY and CDR2 is SMNVEV in the germline V gene (reference sequence). The CDR3 has 11 residues. The CDR3 loop reads CASSLSKGGYF. The CDR3 DNA sequence: TGTGCCAGCAGTTTATCGAAGGGGGGGTACTTC.

This clonotype came up a few times. The J gene is TRBJ1-1, the V gene TRBV29-1; D possibly corresponds to TRBD1 (6 bases). Germline V CDR1 and CDR2: SQVTM, ANQGSEA. The CDR3 sequence is 10 residues long. With 5 bases removed from V and 10 bases from J, the gap between germline ends came to 11 bases. CDR3 sequence (DNA): TGCAGCGTTCAGGGGTCTCGAGCTTTCTTT. Its translation is CSVQGSRAFF.

This clonotype was seen ten or more times. The chain has TRBV6-5 and TRBJ2-3; TRBD1 agrees at 8 bases. This CDR3 is 15 amino acids long. J was trimmed by 2 bases and V by 5 bases; bases with no gene match: 6. Germline V CDR1 and CDR2: MNHEY, SVGAGI. For the CDR3, the DNA is TGTGCCAGCAGTCTCAGGGGGCCCTACACAGATACGCAGTATTTT. Its translation is CASSLRGPYTDTQYF.

Relative to its sample, this clonotype is medium-sized. CDR3 sequence (DNA): TGTGCCAGCAGCCTCGGGACTTTTGCAGATACGCAGTATTTT. Translating gives CASSLGTFADTQYF. This chain links TRBV3-1 with TRBJ2-3; D perhaps matches TRBD2 (6 bases). Germline assignment: CDR1 LGHDT and CDR2 YNNKEL (reference sequence). The CDR3 is 14 residues long. V lost 4 bases, J lost 4 bases, and 12 bases lay in between.

The table lists this clonotype with a few counts. The gene calls are TRBV27 and TRBJ1-5, with no clear D. Trimming removed 6 bases at V and 3 bases at J, with 12 bases between. Germline CDR1 and CDR2: MNHEY and SMNVEV (reference sequence). This CDR3 comprises 14 residues. The CDR3 here is CASRRAGLNQPQHF. The CDR3 DNA follows: TGTGCCAGCAGGAGGGCAGGACTCAATCAGCCCCAGCATTTT.

The chain links TRBV7-2 to TRBJ1-3; D gene ambiguous. CDR3 length: 15 amino acids. Germline V lookup: CDR1 SGHTA, CDR2 FQGNSA. The ends were cut back, 5 bases at V and 0 bases at J, with 11 bases in the middle. The chain's CDR3 is CASSTSSGSGNTIYF. The CDR3 region has the DNA TGTGCCAGCAGCACCAGTTCGGGCTCTGGAAACACCATATATTTT. The full variable domain, in which reference TRBV7-2 and TRBJ1-3 provide the parts outside the CDR3, is GAGVSQSPSNKVTEKGKDVELRCDPISGHTALYWYRQSLGQGLEFLIYFQGNSAPDKSGLPSDRFSAERTGGSVSTLTIQRTQQEDSAVYLCASSTSSGSGNTIYFGEGSWLTVV.

The rearrangement links TRBV20-1 to TRBJ2-7, with 7 bases aligning to TRBD2. CDR1 DFQATT and CDR2 SNEGSKA come from the germline V gene (reference sequence). The length of the CDR3 is 14 residues. The trim removed 6 bases at V and 4 bases at J, leaving 12 bases unmatched. The CDR3 DNA follows: TGCAGTGCCTCTCCTAGCGGCCACATGTACGAGCAGTACTTC. Its translation is CSASPSGHMYEQYF.

This clonotype was recorded many times. V and J are TRBV10-3 and TRBJ2-3; no firm D call. V shed 3 bases and J shed 5 bases, with 6 bases lying between them. Germline CDR1 reads ENHRY; CDR2 reads SYGVKD. The CDR3 has 12 amino acids. In DNA, the CDR3 is TGTGCCATCAGTGAAAAGTTAGATACGCAGTATTTT. Its protein product is CAISEKLDTQYF.